This TCR beta chain came from a study of cytomegalovirus exposure and HLA in healthy donors. V was clipped by 6 bases and J by 3 bases, with 8 bases between them. The germline gives CDR1 SNHLY, CDR2 FYNNEI. There are 13 residues in the CDR3. PCR used 60 Vbeta primers and 13 Jbeta primers. Data came from immunoSEQ multiplex PCR; TCRdb stores just in-frame clones and leaves some out. The sample lists fewer than 180,000 clones; 70% to 80% were seen once. This clone was detected once. Its cognate antigen is unknown. The study, taken as a whole, reports: The authors later found HLA-associated TCR beta chains more clonally expanded than equally common others.

This rearrangement joins TRBV2 to TRBJ1-4; D is unresolved. The sample taken for sequencing was PBMCs. This receptor was obtained from a man aged 50 to 59 in good health and CMV-seropositive. The CDR3 DNA sequence: TGTGCCAGCAGGCTTCAGGCTAATGAAAAACTGTTTTTT. This codes for CASRLQANEKLFF. Looking up the rest from reference TRBV2 and TRBJ1-4 gives the full variable domain: EPEVTQTPSHQVTQMGQEVILRCVPISNHLYFYWYRQILGQKVEFLVSFYNNEISEKSEIFDDQFSVERPDGSNFTLKIRSTKLEDSAMYFCASRLQANEKLFFGSGTQLSVL.